The present T cell receptor (beta chain) was sequenced within a study of shared clonotypes between healthy human individuals. Study outcomes and limitations: Naive subsets usually exceeded memory subsets in estimated richness.

The junction had 3 bases not matched to a gene; V was cut back by 3 bases and J by 2 bases. There are 15 residues in the CDR3. The germline CDR1 and CDR2 sequences are KGHSH and LQKENI. Here immunoSEQ multiplex PCR was the method, and the copy in TCRdb shows in-frame clones only, minus some. In the table there are approximately 640,000 clones, about two thirds of which are singletons. The CD4+ fraction was divided into a CD45RA+ naive subset and a CD45RA-negative memory subset. This clone was counted between two and nine times. Its target is not known. This sample includes further DNA sequences coding for the same CDR3.

This sequence was found in a woman in her twenties or thirties in good health. Specimen: memory CD4+ T cells sorted from blood. The subset here: CD45RA-negative fraction. The chain employs TRBV18 and TRBJ2-7; 11 bases are a match to TRBD2. The CDR3 protein is CASSPGTSGAYEQYF. The CDR3 coding sequence is TGTGCCAGCTCACCCGGGACTAGCGGTGCCTACGAGCAGTACTTC.